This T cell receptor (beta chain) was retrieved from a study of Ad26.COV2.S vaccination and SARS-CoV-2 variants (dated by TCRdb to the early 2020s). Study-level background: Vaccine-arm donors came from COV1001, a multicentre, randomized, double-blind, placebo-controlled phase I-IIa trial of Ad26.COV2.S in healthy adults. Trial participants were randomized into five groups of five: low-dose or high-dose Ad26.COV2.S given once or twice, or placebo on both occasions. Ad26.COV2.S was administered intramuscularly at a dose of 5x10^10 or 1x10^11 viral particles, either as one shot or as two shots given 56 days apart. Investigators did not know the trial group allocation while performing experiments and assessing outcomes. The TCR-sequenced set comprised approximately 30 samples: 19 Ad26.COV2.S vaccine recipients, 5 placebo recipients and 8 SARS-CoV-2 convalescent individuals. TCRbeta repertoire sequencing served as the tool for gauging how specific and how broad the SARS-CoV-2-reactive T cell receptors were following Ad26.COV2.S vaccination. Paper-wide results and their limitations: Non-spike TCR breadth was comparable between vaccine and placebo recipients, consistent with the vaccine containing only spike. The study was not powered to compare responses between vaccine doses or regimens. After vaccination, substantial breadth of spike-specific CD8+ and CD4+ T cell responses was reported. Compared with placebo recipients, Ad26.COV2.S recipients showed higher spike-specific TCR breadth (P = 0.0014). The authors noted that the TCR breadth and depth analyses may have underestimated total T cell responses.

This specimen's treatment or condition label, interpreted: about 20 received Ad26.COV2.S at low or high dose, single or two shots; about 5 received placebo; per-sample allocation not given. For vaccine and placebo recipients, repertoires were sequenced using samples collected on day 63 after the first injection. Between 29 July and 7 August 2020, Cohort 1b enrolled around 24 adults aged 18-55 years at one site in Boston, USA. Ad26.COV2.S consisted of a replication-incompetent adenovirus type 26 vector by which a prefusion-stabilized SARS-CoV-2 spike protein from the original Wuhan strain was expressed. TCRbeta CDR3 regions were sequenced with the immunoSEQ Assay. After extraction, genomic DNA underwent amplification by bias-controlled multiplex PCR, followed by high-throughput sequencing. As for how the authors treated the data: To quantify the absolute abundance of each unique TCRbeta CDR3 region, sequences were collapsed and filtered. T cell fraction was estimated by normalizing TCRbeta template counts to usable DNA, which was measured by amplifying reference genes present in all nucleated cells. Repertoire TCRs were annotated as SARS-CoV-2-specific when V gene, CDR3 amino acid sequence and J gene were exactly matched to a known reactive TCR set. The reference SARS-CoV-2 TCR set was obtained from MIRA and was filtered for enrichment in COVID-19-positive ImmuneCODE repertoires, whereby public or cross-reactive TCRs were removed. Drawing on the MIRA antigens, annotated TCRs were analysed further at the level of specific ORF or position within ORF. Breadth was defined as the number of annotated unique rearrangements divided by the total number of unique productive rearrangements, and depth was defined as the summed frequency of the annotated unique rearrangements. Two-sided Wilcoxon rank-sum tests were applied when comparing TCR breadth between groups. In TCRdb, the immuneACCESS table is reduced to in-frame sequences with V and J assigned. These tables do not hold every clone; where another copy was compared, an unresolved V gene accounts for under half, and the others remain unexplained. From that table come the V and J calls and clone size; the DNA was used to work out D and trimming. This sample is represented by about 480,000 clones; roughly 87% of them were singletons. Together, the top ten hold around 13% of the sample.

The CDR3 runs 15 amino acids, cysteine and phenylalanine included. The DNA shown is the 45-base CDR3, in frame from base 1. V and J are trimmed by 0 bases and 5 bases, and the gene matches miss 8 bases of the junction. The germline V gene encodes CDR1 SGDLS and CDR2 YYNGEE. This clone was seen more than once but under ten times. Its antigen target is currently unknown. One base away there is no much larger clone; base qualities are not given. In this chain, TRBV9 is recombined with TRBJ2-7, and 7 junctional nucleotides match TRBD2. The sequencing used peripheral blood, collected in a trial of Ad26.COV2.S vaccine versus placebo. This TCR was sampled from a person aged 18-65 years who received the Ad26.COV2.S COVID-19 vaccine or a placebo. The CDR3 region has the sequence CASSVGVREYHEQYF. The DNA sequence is TGTGCCAGCAGCGTAGGAGTGCGGGAGTACCACGAGCAGTACTTC. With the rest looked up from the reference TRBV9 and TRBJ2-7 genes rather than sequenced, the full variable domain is DSGVTQTPKHLITATGQRVTLRCSPRSGDLSVYWYQQSLDQGLQFLIQYYNGEERAKGNILERFSAQQFPDLHSELNLSSLELGDSALYFCASSVGVREYHEQYFGPGTRLTVT.